One sample yielded the 9 T cell receptor beta chains listed below, sequenced in a study of shared clonotypes between healthy human individuals. TCRdb keeps only in-frame clones here, not all; method: immunoSEQ multiplex PCR. In the table there are roughly 2.6 million clones, around nine tenths of which are singletons. What was sequenced was naive CD4+ T cells sorted from blood. The subset was: CD45RA+ positively selected. These receptors were taken from a man between 18 and 29 years old in good health.

This clone was seen only a few times. Here the CDR3 reads CASSPPGVGEQYF. The CDR3 DNA sequence: TGTGCCAGCTCACCCCCGGGGGTGGGGGAGCAGTACTTC. The J gene is TRBJ2-7, the V gene TRBV18; tentatively, D is TRBD2 (6 bases). V lost 3 bases, J lost 7 bases, and 13 bases lay in between. The CDR3 runs to 13 residues. Germline V gene lookup returns CDR1 KGHSH and CDR2 LQKENI.

The gene calls are TRBV10-3 and TRBJ2-1, with TRBD2 matching over 7 bases. The CDR3 is made up of 15 amino acids. Germline CDR1 and CDR2: ENHRY and SYGVKD. With V trimmed by 6 bases and J by 0 bases, 5 bases remained unmatched. CDR3 in amino acids: CAIRGGESSYNEQFF. The CDR3 bases are TGTGCCATCAGGGGGGGGGAGAGCTCCTACAATGAGCAGTTCTTC.

Of note for this clone: The junction shows a germline mismatch at one end, possibly a read error. The V and J genes are TRBV7-7 and TRBJ2-1; TRBD2 matches 9 bases. Germline lookup yields CDR1 SSHAT and CDR2 FNYEAQ (reference sequence). The CDR3 is made up of 15 amino acids. This CDR3 is CASSANLAGKDEQFF. The CDR3 DNA is TGTGCTAGCAGCGCTAACCTAGCGGGAAAAGATGAGCAGTTCTTC.

The V gene is TRBV7-2, the J gene TRBJ2-5, with D possibly matching TRBD1 (5 bases). The germline V and J ends were trimmed by 3 bases and 4 bases, with 12 bases remaining between them. The germline CDR1 and CDR2 sequences are SGHTA and FQGNSA. This CDR3 is built from 14 residues. The CDR3 bases are TGTGCCAGCAGCTTGGGTAGACAGCGAGAGACCCAGTACTTC. Protein: CASSLGRQRETQYF.

There are a few counts of this clone. This chain joins TRBV30 and TRBJ1-6, with unresolved D. Germline CDR1 is GTSNPN and CDR2 is SVGIG (reference sequence). CDR3 length: 13 amino acids. V was clipped by 0 bases and J by 10 bases, with 10 bases between them. The CDR3 sequence is CAWSVQLQSPLHF. The CDR3 DNA reads TGTGCCTGGAGTGTACAACTCCAGTCACCCCTCCACTTT.

The chain uses TRBV2 and TRBJ1-5, with a possible D match to TRBD1 (5 bases). This CDR3 is built from 14 residues. Germline CDR1 reads SNHLY; CDR2 reads FYNNEI. The V and J ends lost 4 bases and 6 bases respectively, with 13 bases between them. The CDR3 DNA reads as TGTGCCAGCAGTGTCCGGCAGGGTGGTCAGCCCCAGCATTTT. Its protein product is CASSVRQGGQPQHF.

The chain uses TRBV30 and TRBJ1-5; D remains unclear. Trimming stripped 2 bases from V and 4 bases from J, with 12 bases between. This CDR3 is 14 amino acids long. The germline gives CDR1 GTSNPN, CDR2 SVGIG (reference sequence). CDR3 region: CAWSSGVLNQPQHF. CDR3 DNA sequence: TGTGCCTGGAGTTCGGGCGTATTGAATCAGCCCCAGCATTTT.

The chain links TRBV18 to TRBJ2-1; D is tentatively TRBD1 or TRBD2 (5 bases each). Per germline, CDR1 KGHSH and CDR2 LQKENI. The CDR3 is made up of 18 amino acids. V was pared by 2 bases and J by 3 bases, with 20 bases between. CDR3 nucleotides: TGTGCCAGCTCACCATACGCTCTGACGGGACCGAACTACAATGAGCAGTTCTTC. It translates to CASSPYALTGPNYNEQFF. Looking up the rest from reference TRBV18 and TRBJ2-1 gives the full variable domain: NAGVMQNPRHLVRRRGQEARLRCSPMKGHSHVYWYRQLPEEGLKFMVYLQKENIIDESGMPKERFSAEFPKEGPSILRIQQVVRGDSAAYFCASSPYALTGPNYNEQFFGPGTRLTVL.

The genes are TRBV21-1 and TRBJ2-5; the DNA was not compared with TRBD1, the D call given in the table. TRBV21-1 is a recognized pseudogene. The CDR3 loop spans 14 amino acids. The DNA of the CDR3 is TGTGCCAGCAGGTGCAGGGGCCTAGGGGAGACCCAGTACTTC. Its protein product is CASRCRGLGETQYF.